The 2 T cell receptor beta chains presented below share a single source sample, sequenced in a study of cytomegalovirus exposure and HLA in healthy donors. A multiplex PCR was run with 60 Vbeta primers and 13 Jbeta primers. This table comes from immunoSEQ multiplex PCR, and its TCRdb copy is limited to in-frame clones, with some not included. Seen here are over 85,000 clones, about 70% observed once, and the top ten hold about 2.1%. The sample was PBMCs. The receptors were sampled from a man aged 25-45 years in good health and CMV-seronegative.

The chain is built from TRBV7-3 and TRBJ2-2, with D possibly TRBD1 on 6 matching bases. Germline loops: CDR1 SGHTA, CDR2 FQGTGA. V lost 6 bases and J lost 2, with 16 bases in between. This CDR3 comprises 16 residues. Written as DNA, the CDR3 is TGTGCCAGCAGTGAAAATTCGGGACACAACACCGGGGAGCTGTTTTTT. This translates into CASSENSGHNTGELFF.

The chain employs TRBV10-3 and TRBJ2-3, with D possibly TRBD1 on 6 matching bases. Trimming left V 5 bases short and J 0 bases short, with 15 bases between. The germline CDR1 and CDR2 sequences are ENHRY and SYGVKD. The CDR3 extends over 16 amino acids. CDR3 bases: TGTGCCATCAGTCGACAGGTAATCACTAGCACAGATACGCAGTATTTT. It encodes CAISRQVITSTDTQYF.